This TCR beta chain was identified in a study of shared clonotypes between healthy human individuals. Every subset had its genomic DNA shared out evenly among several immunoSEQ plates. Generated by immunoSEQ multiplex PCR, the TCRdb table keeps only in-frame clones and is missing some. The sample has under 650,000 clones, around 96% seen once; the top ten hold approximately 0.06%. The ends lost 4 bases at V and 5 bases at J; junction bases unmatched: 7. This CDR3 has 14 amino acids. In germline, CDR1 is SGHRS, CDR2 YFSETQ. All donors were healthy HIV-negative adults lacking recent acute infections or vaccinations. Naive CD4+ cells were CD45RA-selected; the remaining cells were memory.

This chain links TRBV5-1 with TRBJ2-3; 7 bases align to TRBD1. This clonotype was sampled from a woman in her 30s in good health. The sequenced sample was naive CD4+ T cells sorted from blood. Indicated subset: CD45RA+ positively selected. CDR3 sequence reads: CASSTKQGRDTQYF. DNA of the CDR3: TGCGCCAGCAGCACCAAACAGGGGCGAGATACGCAGTATTTT. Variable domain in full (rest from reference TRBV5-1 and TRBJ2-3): KAGVTQTPRYLIKTRGQQVTLSCSPISGHRSVSWYQQTPGQGLQFLFEYFSETQRNKGNFPGRFSGRQFSNSRSEMNVSTLELGDSALYLCASSTKQGRDTQYFGPGTRLTVL.